This TCR beta chain stems from a study of cytomegalovirus exposure and HLA in healthy donors. The CDR3 is made up of 12 amino acids. Trimming cost V 5 bases and J 5 bases, with 9 bases left between them. Germline V lookup: CDR1 SGHTA, CDR2 FQGNSA. Primers included in the PCR were 60 Vbeta and 13 Jbeta primers. Generated by immunoSEQ multiplex PCR, the TCRdb table keeps only in-frame clones and is missing some. The sample consists of around 150,000 clones, approximately 80% of them appearing once. The receptor's source is a man in his forties or fifties in good health and CMV-seropositive. This chain connects TRBV7-2 to TRBJ2-5; no clear D. Material: PBMCs. The chain's CDR3 is CASSPSVETQYF. CDR3 nucleotides: TGTGCCAGCAGCCCCTCGGTTGAGACCCAGTACTTC.